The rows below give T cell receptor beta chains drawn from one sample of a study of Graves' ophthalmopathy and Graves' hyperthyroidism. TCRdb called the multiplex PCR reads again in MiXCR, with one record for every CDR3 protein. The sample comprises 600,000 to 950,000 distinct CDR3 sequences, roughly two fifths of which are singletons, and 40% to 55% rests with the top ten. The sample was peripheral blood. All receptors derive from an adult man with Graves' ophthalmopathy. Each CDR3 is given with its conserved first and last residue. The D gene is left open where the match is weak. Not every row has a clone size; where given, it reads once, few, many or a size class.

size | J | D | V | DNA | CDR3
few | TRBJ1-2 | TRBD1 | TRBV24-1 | TGTGCCGAACAGAGGACAGGGGATGATGGCTACACCTTC | CAEQRTGDDGYTF
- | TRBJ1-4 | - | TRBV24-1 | TGTGCCACCAGTGACCCAGGGGCAGGGGATGAAAAACTGTTTTTT | CATSDPGAGDEKLFF
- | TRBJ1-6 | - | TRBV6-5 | TGTGCCAGCAGTTACATCAGGGTAACTGATTCACCCCTCCACTTT | CASSYIRVTDSPLHF
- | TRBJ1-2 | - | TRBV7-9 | TGCGCCAGCAGCCAAGAGCCTGACACCGGGGATGGCTACACCTTC | CASSQEPDTGDGYTF
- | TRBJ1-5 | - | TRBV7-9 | TGTGCCAGCAGCTTAGATTTCGGGACACAAAATAGCAATCAGCCCCAGCATTTT | CASSLDFGTQNSNQPQHF
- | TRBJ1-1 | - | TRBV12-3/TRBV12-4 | TGTGCCAGCAGTTCCCGACCGGGACGCGAGGAAACTTTCTTT | CASSSRPGREETFF
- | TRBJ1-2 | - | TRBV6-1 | TGTGCCAGCACCCCCGAGAGGTCTACACGTAACTATGGCTACACCTTC | CASTPERSTRNYGYTF
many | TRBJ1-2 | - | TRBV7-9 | TGTGCCAGCAGCCCCAACACCCCGACGGGCTACACCTTC | CASSPNTPTGYTF
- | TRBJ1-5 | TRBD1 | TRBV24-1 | TGTGCCAGCAGAACCGGGACAGGGATTTTGGTGCCTCAGCCCCAGCATTTT | CASRTGTGILVPQPQHF
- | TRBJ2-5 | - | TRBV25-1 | TGTGCCAGCAGTTTTCGCGGAGGGATGGGGACCCAGTACTTC | CASSFRGGMGTQYF
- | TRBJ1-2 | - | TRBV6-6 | TGTGCCAGCAGTTACTCGGGGGATAACTATGGCTACACCTTC | CASSYSGDNYGYTF
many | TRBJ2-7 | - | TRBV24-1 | TGTGCCACCAGTGCTGTCTGGGGCGAGCAGTACTTC | CATSAVWGEQYF
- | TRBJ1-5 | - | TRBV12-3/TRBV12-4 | TGTGCCAGCAGTTACTCCTCCAGGGGCTATAGCAATCAGCCCCAGCATTTT | CASSYSSRGYSNQPQHF
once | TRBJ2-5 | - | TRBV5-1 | TGCGCCAGCAGCCCGGAGTACACCGGGGAGACCCAGTACTTC | CASSPEYTGETQYF
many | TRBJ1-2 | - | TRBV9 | TGTGCCAGCAGCGTAGAGGCAGGGATTACCTATGGCTACACCTTC | CASSVEAGITYGYTF
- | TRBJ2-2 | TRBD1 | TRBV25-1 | TGTGCCAGCAGTGAAGGGGCAGGGGGCTCGAACACCGGGGAGCTGTTTTTT | CASSEGAGGSNTGELFF
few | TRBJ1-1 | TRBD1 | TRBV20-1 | TGCAGTGCTACACCGGGACAGCTAGTTCCAGAAGCTTTCTTT | CSATPGQLVPEAFF
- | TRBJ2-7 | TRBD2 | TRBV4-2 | TGTGCCAGCAGCGGTCTAGCGGGAGGCCACGAGCAGTACTTC | CASSGLAGGHEQYF
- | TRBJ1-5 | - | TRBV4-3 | TGCGCCAGCAGTCCACAGGGAGTTGACAATCAGCCCCAGCATTTT | CASSPQGVDNQPQHF
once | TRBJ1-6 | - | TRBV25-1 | TGTGCCAGCACCCAAGACAGGAGCTCCTATAATTCACCCCTCCACTTT | CASTQDRSSYNSPLHF
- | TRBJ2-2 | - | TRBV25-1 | TGTGCCACTCGCGGAAGCTGGAACACCGGGGAGCTGTTTTTT | CATRGSWNTGELFF
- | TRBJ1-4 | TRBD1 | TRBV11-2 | TGTGCCAGCAGCATACTCACAGGGGGAATACTGTTTTTT | CASSILTGGILFF
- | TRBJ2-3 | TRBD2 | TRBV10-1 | TGCGCCAGCAGTGAGTCTAGCGGGAGAAATACGCAGTATTTT | CASSESSGRNTQYF
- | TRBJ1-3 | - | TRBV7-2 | TGTGCCAGCAGAAATCGTGGCAACTCTGGAAACACCATATATTTT | CASRNRGNSGNTIYF
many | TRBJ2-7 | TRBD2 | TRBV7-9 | TGTGCCAGCAGCTTAAGCGGGGGCCGCTCCTACGAGCAGTACTTC | CASSLSGGRSYEQYF
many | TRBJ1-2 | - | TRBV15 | TGTGCCACCAGCAGAGATAGGGGGGCAGGCGGGGGCTACACCTTC | CATSRDRGAGGGYTF
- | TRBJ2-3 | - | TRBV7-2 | TGTGCCAGCAGCTCGGAGCGAGTTTTCACAGATACGCAGTATTTT | CASSSERVFTDTQYF
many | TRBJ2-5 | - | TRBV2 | TGCGCCAGCAGCCTCGGACGCAGCCAAGAGACCCAGTACTTC | CASSLGRSQETQYF
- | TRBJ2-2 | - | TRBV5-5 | TGTGCCAGCAGCTTGAGACAGAGAAACGCGATCACCGGGGAGCTGTTTTTT | CASSLRQRNAITGELFF
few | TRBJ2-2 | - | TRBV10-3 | TGTGCCATCGGGTCGTTGCGGGACAAGAACACCGGGGAGCTGTTTTTT | CAIGSLRDKNTGELFF
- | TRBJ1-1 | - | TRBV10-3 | TGTGCCATCACCCGGGGACAGAACACTGAAGCTTTCTTT | CAITRGQNTEAFF
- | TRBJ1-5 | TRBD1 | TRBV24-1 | TGTGCCAGCAGTATGGACAGGGCGGGACAGCCCCAGCATTTT | CASSMDRAGQPQHF
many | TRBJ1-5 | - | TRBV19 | TGTGCCAGTAGTGTGGGGGTCTTTCAGCCCCAGCATTTT | CASSVGVFQPQHF
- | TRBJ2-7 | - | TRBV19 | TGTGCCAGTAGTATCGAAAACACCGGCACCTACGAGCAGTACTTC | CASSIENTGTYEQYF
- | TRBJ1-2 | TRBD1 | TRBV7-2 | TGTGCCAGCAGCCAGCAACAGGGGGCATATGGCTACACCTTC | CASSQQQGAYGYTF
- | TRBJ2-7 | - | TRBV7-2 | TGTGCCAGCAGCCCAACCCGGGGGAGTCCCTACGAGCAGTACTTC | CASSPTRGSPYEQYF
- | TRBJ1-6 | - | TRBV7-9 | TGCGCCAGCAGCTTAGGGTCGAGTTCAGATTCACCCCCCCACTTT | CASSLGSSSDSPPHF
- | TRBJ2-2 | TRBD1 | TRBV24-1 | TGTGCCACCAGTGACCCAGGGACAGGGGGCAGGGAGCTGTTTTTT | CATSDPGTGGRELFF
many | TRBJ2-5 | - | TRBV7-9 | TGTGCCAGCAGCCCGTCGTCACTGGGAGAGACCCAGTACTTC | CASSPSSLGETQYF
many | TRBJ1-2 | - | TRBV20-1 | TGCAGTGCTACCACCTTAGGGCAGGGTCGACATGGCTACACCTTC | CSATTLGQGRHGYTF
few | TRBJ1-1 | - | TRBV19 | TGTGCCAGTAGTACGGGGACCCTCAATTTGAACACTGAAGCTTTCTTT | CASSTGTLNLNTEAFF
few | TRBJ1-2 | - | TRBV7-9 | TGTGCCAGCAGCTACACCGGGACACCGTTTGGCTACACCTTC | CASSYTGTPFGYTF
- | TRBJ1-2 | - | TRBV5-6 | TGTGCCAGCAGCCCAAATACGGGCAGGTGGGATAACTATGGCTACACCTTC | CASSPNTGRWDNYGYTF
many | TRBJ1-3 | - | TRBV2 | TGTGCCAGCAGGGAGGGGAGCTCTGGAAACACCATATATTTT | CASREGSSGNTIYF
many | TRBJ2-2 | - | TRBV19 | TGTGCCAGTAGCTGGCTTACGAACACCGGGGAGCTGTTTTTT | CASSWLTNTGELFF
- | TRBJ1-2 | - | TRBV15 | TGTGCCACCAGCAGAGGGACAGCCGACTTAGGCTACACCTTC | CATSRGTADLGYTF
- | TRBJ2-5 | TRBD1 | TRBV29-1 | TGCAGCGTTGAATCCGACAGGGGACGAGAGACCCAGTACTTC | CSVESDRGRETQYF
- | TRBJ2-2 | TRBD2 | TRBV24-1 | TGTGCCACCCGGGGGGGGGCTATCACCGGGGAGCTGTTTTTT | CATRGGAITGELFF
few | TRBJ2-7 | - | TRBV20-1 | TGCAGTGCTAGAGATGCGGCTAGCTCCTACGAGCAGTACTTC | CSARDAASSYEQYF
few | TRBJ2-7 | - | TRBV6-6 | TGTGCCAGCAGCCAGGATGTTTACGAGCAGTACTTC | CASSQDVYEQYF
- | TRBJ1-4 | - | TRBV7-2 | TGTGCCAGCAGCTTAGGACCCCACAGGGTTGATGAAAAACTGTTTTTT | CASSLGPHRVDEKLFF
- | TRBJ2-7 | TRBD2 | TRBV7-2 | TGTGCCAGCAGATTTACCGGGACTACCTACGAGCAGTACTTC | CASRFTGTTYEQYF
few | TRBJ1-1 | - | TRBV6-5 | TGTGCCAGCAGTTATTGGGAGGAATGGGTGATGAACACTGAAGCTTTCTTT | CASSYWEEWVMNTEAFF